The rows below give T cell receptor beta chains drawn from one sample of a study of human T cells and chemical hapten exposure. Using its own MiXCR run on the RACE reads, TCRdb lists one record per CDR3 protein. The sample lists under 120,000 distinct CDR3 sequences, approximately 11% occurring once. The specimen was whole blood, collected in connection with sensitization to the hapten diphenylcyclopropenone (DPC). Receptors originate from a woman between 35 and 50 years old with alopecia areata. Some clones in this sample may be carry-over from other donors' samples. The CDR3 runs from the conserved cysteine through the conserved F or W. D genes are given only for firm matches. Not every row has a clone size; where given, it reads once, few, many or a size class.

clone size	J gene	D gene	V gene	CDR3 DNA	CDR3 protein
many	TRBJ1-2	NA	TRBV19	TGTGCCAGTAGTCCAAGGACAGCCTATGGGGGCTACACCTTC	CASSPRTAYGGYTF
many	TRBJ2-3	TRBD2	TRBV11-2	TGTGCCAGCAGCTTAGCGGGGGGACCCACAGATACGCAGTATTTT	CASSLAGGPTDTQYF
NA	TRBJ1-3	NA	TRBV18	TGTGCCAGCTCAGGGTCGGCCGGAAACACCATATATTTT	CASSGSAGNTIYF
many	TRBJ2-2	TRBD2	TRBV20-1	TGCAGTGCTAGAGAGTCGCTAGCGGGAGAAACCGGGGAGCTGTTTTTT	CSARESLAGETGELFF
many	TRBJ2-1	TRBD2	TRBV6-4	TGTGCCAGCAGTGACCTAGCGGGGTCCTACAATGAGCAGTTCTTC	CASSDLAGSYNEQFF
few	TRBJ2-3	NA	TRBV27	TGTGCCAGCAGTGAATTTGATTCGGACAGCCCCACAGATACGCAGTATTTT	CASSEFDSDSPTDTQYF
once	TRBJ1-2	NA	TRBV29-1	TGCAGCGTTGTCTCGGGGGCCTATGGCTACACCTTC	CSVVSGAYGYTF
many	TRBJ1-1	NA	TRBV15	TGTGCCACCAGCAGAGGAGAAGGGGGGAACACTGAAGCCTTCTTT	CATSRGEGGNTEAFF
few	TRBJ2-2	NA	TRBV9	TGTGCCAGCTGTCTGGACACGAACACCGGGGAGCTGTTTTTT	CASCLDTNTGELFF
many	TRBJ2-7	TRBD1	TRBV6-2/TRBV6-3	TGTGCCAGCACCCTCTCAGGGGGCGCGAACTACGAGCAGTACTTC	CASTLSGGANYEQYF
NA	TRBJ1-6	NA	TRBV20-1	TGCAGTGCTAATCTACAGCCTAATTCACCCCTCCACTTT	CSANLQPNSPLHF
NA	TRBJ2-7	TRBD1	TRBV6-2/TRBV6-3	TGTGCCAGCAGCAGAGACAGGGGTTCCCCACCTTACGAGCAGTACTTC	CASSRDRGSPPYEQYF
few	TRBJ2-7	TRBD2	TRBV7-9	TGTGCCAGCAGCACTCGACTAGCGGGAGTAGGTGAGCAGTACTTC	CASSTRLAGVGEQYF
few	TRBJ2-5	NA	TRBV21-1	TGTGCCAGCAGCCTTGTGCGGCGGGAGTACTTC	CASSLVRREYF
few	TRBJ2-7	NA	TRBV6-1	TGTGCCAGCAGTGGATTCGGCGGCGGTCGGTCCTACGAGCAGTACTTC	CASSGFGGGRSYEQYF
NA	TRBJ1-5	NA	TRBV7-2	TGTGCCAGCAGCTTAGTGGAGTACAATCAGCCCCAGCATTTT	CASSLVEYNQPQHF
many	TRBJ2-3	TRBD2	TRBV29-1	TGCAGCGTTCTGGTTAGCGGGAGCACAGATACGCAGTATTTT	CSVLVSGSTDTQYF
few	TRBJ1-4	NA	TRBV4-3	TGCGCCAGCAGCCAAGGGGCAGGGCAACTGTTTTTT	CASSQGAGQLFF
few	TRBJ2-1	TRBD2	TRBV19	TGTGCCAGTAGACAACTAGCGGTCGAGTACAATGAGCAGTTCTTC	CASRQLAVEYNEQFF
many	TRBJ1-2	TRBD1	TRBV5-8	TGTGCCAGCAGCTCAGGGACAGGGGGCGGCTACACCTTC	CASSSGTGGGYTF
NA	TRBJ1-5	NA	TRBV10-3	TGTGCCACCCAGGACTCATTTGGGGGTCAGCCCCAGCATTTT	CATQDSFGGQPQHF
many	TRBJ2-3	NA	TRBV9	TGTGCCAGCAGCGTAGGTCCGGGAGATACGCAGTATTTT	CASSVGPGDTQYF
few	TRBJ2-7	TRBD1	TRBV6-5	TGTGCCAGCAGTTACTCAGGGACAGGCTCCTACGAGCAGTACTTC	CASSYSGTGSYEQYF
few	TRBJ1-1	NA	TRBV6-4	TGTGCCAGCAGTCCTAGCAGTGAAGCTTTCTTT	CASSPSSEAFF
NA	TRBJ2-7	NA	TRBV6-2/TRBV6-3	TGTGCCAGCAGTCCTCCGACACCGCCGGCACAGTACTTC	CASSPPTPPAQYF
few	TRBJ2-7	NA	TRBV29-1	TGCAGCGTTGAAGATCTAACCGGCAGGAACTACGAGCAGTACTTC	CSVEDLTGRNYEQYF
few	TRBJ2-1	TRBD2	TRBV20-1	TGCAGTGCTCGGACTAGCGGGAGTTTCAATGAGCAGTTCTTC	CSARTSGSFNEQFF
many	TRBJ1-5	NA	TRBV20-1	TGCAGTGCTAGTAGACAGGAAAATCCGAATCAGCCCCAGCATTTT	CSASRQENPNQPQHF
NA	TRBJ1-1	NA	TRBV2	TGTGCCAGCAGTCCATCCATAGGGGCTCTGGGGGCTGAAGCTTTCTTT	CASSPSIGALGAEAFF
many	TRBJ2-4	TRBD2	TRBV7-8	TGTGCCAGCAGTTCTAGACTAGCGGGAAGAAACATTCAGTACTTC	CASSSRLAGRNIQYF
few	TRBJ2-1	NA	TRBV2	TGTGCCAGCAGTGGGGTAGGGGGGTTGGTGGGCAATGAGCAGTTCTTC	CASSGVGGLVGNEQFF
NA	TRBJ2-3	NA	TRBV20-1	TGCAGTGCTATTGTAGGGGGGAGGGCCGGGCCTCGGGCAGATACGCAGTATTTT	CSAIVGGRAGPRADTQYF
few	TRBJ2-7	NA	TRBV12-5	TGTGCTAGTGGTTATGTTCGGTACGAGCAGTACTTC	CASGYVRYEQYF
NA	TRBJ2-7	NA	TRBV12-3/TRBV12-4	TGTGCCAGCAGTTTACTCGGGGAAGAAGCCTACGAGCAGTACTTC	CASSLLGEEAYEQYF
many	TRBJ1-6	NA	TRBV14	TGTGCCAGCAGCCAAGATCCTGCCGGTATTTCACCCCTCCACTTT	CASSQDPAGISPLHF
many	TRBJ2-7	NA	TRBV27	TGTGCCAGCGGCCGAGACCCCACGGGGTCCTACGAGCAGTACTTC	CASGRDPTGSYEQYF
few	TRBJ2-3	NA	TRBV12-3/TRBV12-4	TGTGCCAGCAGTTTAACGTCGCGGGCCACAGATACGCAGTATTTT	CASSLTSRATDTQYF
NA	TRBJ2-1	TRBD2	TRBV5-5	TGTGCCAGCAGCCCCACATCGAGCGGGGGGGCGGGTGAGCAGTTCTTC	CASSPTSSGGAGEQFF
NA	TRBJ2-1	TRBD2	TRBV12-3/TRBV12-4	TGTGCCAGCAGTTTGCAGGCGGGGGGTTTCAATGAGCAGTTCTTC	CASSLQAGGFNEQFF
few	TRBJ2-1	NA	TRBV28	TGTGCCAGCAGTTTTTTGTCCGTGAGCTCCTACAATGAGCAGTTCTTC	CASSFLSVSSYNEQFF
many	TRBJ2-2	NA	TRBV12-3/TRBV12-4	TGTGCCAGCAGTTCGGGGGGACATTTCACCGGGGAGCTGTTTTTT	CASSSGGHFTGELFF
few	TRBJ2-5	TRBD2	TRBV11-2	TGTGCCAGCAGCTTACGACTAGCGGACCAAGAGACCCAGTACTTC	CASSLRLADQETQYF
once	TRBJ1-1	NA	TRBV5-6	TGTGCCAGCAGCTCGACCCGTGGACGGGCGAACACTGAAGCTTTCTTT	CASSSTRGRANTEAFF
few	TRBJ1-4	TRBD1	TRBV5-1	TGCGCCAGCAGCCCACGGGACAGGAATGAAAAACTGTTTTTT	CASSPRDRNEKLFF
NA	TRBJ1-1	NA	TRBV20-1	TGCAGTGCTACCCGGGAAGGGGCAAACACTGAAGCTTTCTTT	CSATREGANTEAFF
NA	TRBJ2-3	TRBD2	TRBV6-6	TGTGCCAGCAGTTACGGATTAGCGGGACGCACAGATACGCAGTATTTT	CASSYGLAGRTDTQYF
NA	TRBJ2-7	NA	TRBV3-1	TGTGCCAGCAGCCAACCGCCTGGAGGGTACGAGCAGTACTTC	CASSQPPGGYEQYF
few	TRBJ1-5	TRBD1	TRBV7-2	TGTGCCAGCAGCTCGTTGGGGACAGGGGGAGGCAATCAGCCCCAGCATTTT	CASSSLGTGGGNQPQHF
NA	TRBJ1-6	NA	TRBV19	TGTGCCAGTAGTATTTCCAATTCACCCCTCCACTTT	CASSISNSPLHF
few	TRBJ2-1	TRBD2	TRBV20-1	TGCAGTGCAAATGGACTAGCGGTCTCCTACAATGAGCAGTTCTTC	CSANGLAVSYNEQFF
many	TRBJ2-7	NA	TRBV18	TGTGCCAGCTCACCGACAGCCTCCTACGAGCAGTACTTC	CASSPTASYEQYF
many	TRBJ2-3	NA	TRBV20-1	TGCAGTGCTGATTTATTCTCGGGGCAGTATTTT	CSADLFSGQYF
many	TRBJ2-5	NA	TRBV4-2	TGTGCCAGCAGCCAAGCGGGGACTGGGGGCCAAGAGACCCAGTACTTC	CASSQAGTGGQETQYF
many	TRBJ2-3	TRBD2	TRBV9	TGTGCCAGCAGCGCTCGAGCGGGGGCCCTCACAGATACGCAGTATTTT	CASSARAGALTDTQYF
NA	TRBJ1-1	TRBD1	TRBV12-3/TRBV12-4	TGTGCCAGCAGTTTAGTGACAGGGGGAATGAACACTGAAGCTTTCTTT	CASSLVTGGMNTEAFF
few	TRBJ1-1	NA	TRBV7-3	TGTGCCAGCAGCCCGGAAGGGGCGACTGAAGCTTTCTTT	CASSPEGATEAFF
NA	TRBJ2-1	TRBD2	TRBV4-1	TGCGCCAGCAGCCAACTTTCTAGCGGGGGGGCCAAAAATGAGCAGTTCTTC	CASSQLSSGGAKNEQFF
few	TRBJ2-7	NA	TRBV7-8	TGTGCCAGCAGCCGCGCCGAGACCCCCCCCGGGCAGTACTTC	CASSRAETPPGQYF